This TCR beta chain was identified during a study of blood T cell repertoires in COVID-19. Study details: The United States, Italy and Spain were the sources of the acute and convalescent COVID-19 samples. Sources were T cells, B-cell-depleted T cells, or PBMCs; the material itself was cDNA or gDNA.

In the authors' workflow: For nucleated cells, counts were estimated from reference gene primer amplification. The repertoire was sequenced with immunoSEQ multiplex PCR; TCRdb's copy has only in-frame clones and lacks some. D and trimming come from the DNA, and the V and J calls and clone size come from that table. The sample has 70,000 to 80,000 clones, 70% to 90% seen once; the top ten hold around 10%. Germline values: CDR1 MDHEN, CDR2 SYDVKM. CDR3 length equals 14 residues. Trimming removed 3 bases from V and 2 bases from J; junction bases left unmatched: 3. This TCR was sampled from a human donor in a cohort sampled during active COVID-19. The chain employs TRBV28 and TRBJ1-1, with TRBD1 matching over 7 bases. The sequencing input was peripheral blood. The CDR3 sequence is CASSFTGENTEAFF. The CDR3 DNA reads as TGTGCCAGCAGTTTTACAGGGGAAAACACTGAAGCTTTCTTT.